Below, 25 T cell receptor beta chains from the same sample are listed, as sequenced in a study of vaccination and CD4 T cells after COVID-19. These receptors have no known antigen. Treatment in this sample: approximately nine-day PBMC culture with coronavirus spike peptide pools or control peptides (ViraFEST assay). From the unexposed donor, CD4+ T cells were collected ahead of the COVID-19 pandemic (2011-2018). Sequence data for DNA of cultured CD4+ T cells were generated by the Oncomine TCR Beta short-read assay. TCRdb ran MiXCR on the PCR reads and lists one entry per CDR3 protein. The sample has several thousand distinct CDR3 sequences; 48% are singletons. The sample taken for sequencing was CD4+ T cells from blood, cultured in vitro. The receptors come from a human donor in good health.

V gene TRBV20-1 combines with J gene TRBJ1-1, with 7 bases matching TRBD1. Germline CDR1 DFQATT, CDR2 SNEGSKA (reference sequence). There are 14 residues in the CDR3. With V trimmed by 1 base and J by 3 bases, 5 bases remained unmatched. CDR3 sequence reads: CSARALDRDTEAFF. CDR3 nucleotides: TGCAGTGCTAGAGCCCTAGACAGGGACACTGAAGCTTTCTTT.

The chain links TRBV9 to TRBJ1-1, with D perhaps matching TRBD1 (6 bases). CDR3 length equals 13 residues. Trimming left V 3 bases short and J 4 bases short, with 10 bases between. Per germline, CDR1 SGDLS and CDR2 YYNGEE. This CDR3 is CASSEQGGTEAFF. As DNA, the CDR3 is TGTGCCAGCAGCGAACAGGGTGGCACTGAAGCTTTCTTT.

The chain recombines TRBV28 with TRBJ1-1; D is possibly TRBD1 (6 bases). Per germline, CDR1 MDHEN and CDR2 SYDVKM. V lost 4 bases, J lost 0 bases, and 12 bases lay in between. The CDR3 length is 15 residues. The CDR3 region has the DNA TGTGCCAGCAGTTGGGGGGGGGGCCTGAACACTGAAGCTTTCTTT. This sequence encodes CASSWGGGLNTEAFF.

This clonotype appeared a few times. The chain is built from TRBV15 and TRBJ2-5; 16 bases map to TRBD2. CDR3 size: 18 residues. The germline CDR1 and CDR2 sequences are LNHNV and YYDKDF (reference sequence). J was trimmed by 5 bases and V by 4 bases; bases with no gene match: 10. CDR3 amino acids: CATSMPGLAGGLGETQYF. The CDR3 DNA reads TGTGCCACCAGCATGCCGGGACTAGCGGGGGGGCTCGGTGAGACCCAGTACTTC.

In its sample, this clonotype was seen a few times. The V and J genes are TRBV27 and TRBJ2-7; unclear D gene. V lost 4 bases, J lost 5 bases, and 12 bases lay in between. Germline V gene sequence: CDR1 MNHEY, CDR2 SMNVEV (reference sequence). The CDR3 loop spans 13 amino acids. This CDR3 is CASSYRELNEQYF. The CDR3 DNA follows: TGTGCCAGCAGTTACAGAGAATTGAACGAGCAGTACTTC.

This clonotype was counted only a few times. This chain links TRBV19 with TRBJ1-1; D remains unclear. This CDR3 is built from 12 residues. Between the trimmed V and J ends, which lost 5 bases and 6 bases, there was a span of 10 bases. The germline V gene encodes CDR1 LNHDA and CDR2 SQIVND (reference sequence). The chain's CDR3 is CASSWGGPEAFF. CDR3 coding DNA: TGTGCCAGTAGTTGGGGTGGCCCTGAAGCTTTCTTT.

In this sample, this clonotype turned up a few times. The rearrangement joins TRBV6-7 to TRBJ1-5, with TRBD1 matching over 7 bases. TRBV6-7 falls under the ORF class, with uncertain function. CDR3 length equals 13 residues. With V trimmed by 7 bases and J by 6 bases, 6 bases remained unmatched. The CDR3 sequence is CASTRAGGQPQHF. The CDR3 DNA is TGTGCCAGCACTCGAGCAGGGGGTCAGCCCCAGCATTTT.

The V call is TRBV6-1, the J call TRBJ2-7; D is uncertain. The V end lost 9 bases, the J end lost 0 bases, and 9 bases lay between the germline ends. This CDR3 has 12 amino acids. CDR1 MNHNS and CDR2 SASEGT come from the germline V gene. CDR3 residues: CASTIRSYEQYF. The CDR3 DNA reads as TGTGCCAGTACCATTCGCTCCTACGAGCAGTACTTC.

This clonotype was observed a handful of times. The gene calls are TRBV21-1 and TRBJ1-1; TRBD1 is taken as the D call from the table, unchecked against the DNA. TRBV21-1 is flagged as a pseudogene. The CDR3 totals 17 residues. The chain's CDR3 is CASTTPPTGSLDTEAFF. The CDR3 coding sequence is TGTGCCAGCACCACTCCACCGACAGGGAGTCTGGACACTGAAGCTTTCTTT.

The CDR3 reads CASSLRPVPNYGYTF. CDR3 nucleotide sequence: TGTGCCAGCAGTTTACGGCCAGTACCTAACTATGGCTACACCTTC. The rearrangement joins TRBV12-3 or TRBV12-4 to TRBJ1-2; D gene uncertain. V dropped 2 bases and J dropped 0 bases, with 10 bases sitting between them. CDR3 length: 15 amino acids.

CDR3 sequence (DNA): TGTGCCAGCAGTGAACGACAGGCTGTTCGCACAGATACGCAGTATTTT. Protein sequence: CASSERQAVRTDTQYF. The chain recombines TRBV25-1 with TRBJ2-3; the D gene is possibly TRBD1 (6 bases). V dropped 2 bases and J dropped 1 base, with 13 bases sitting between them. The CDR3 spans 16 residues. Germline loops: CDR1 MGHDK, CDR2 SYGVNS.

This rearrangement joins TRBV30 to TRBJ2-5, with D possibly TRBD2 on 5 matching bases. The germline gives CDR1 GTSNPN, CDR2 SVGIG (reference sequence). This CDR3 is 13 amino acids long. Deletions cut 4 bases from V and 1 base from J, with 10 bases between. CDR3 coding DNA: TGTGCCTGGACGAGGGCAGGCCAAGAGACCCAGTACTTC. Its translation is CAWTRAGQETQYF. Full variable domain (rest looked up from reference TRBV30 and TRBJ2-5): SQTIHQWPATLVQPVGSPLSLECTVEGTSNPNLYWYRQAAGRGLQLLFYSVGIGQISSEVPQNLSASRPQDRQFILSSKKLLLSDSGFYLCAWTRAGQETQYFGPGTRLLVL.

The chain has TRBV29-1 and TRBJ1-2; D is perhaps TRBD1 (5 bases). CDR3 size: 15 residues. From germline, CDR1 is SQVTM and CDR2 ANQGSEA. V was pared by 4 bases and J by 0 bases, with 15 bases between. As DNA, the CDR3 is TGCAGCGTTGGGGTTGCTGGGGCCACTAACTATGGCTACACCTTC. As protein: CSVGVAGATNYGYTF.

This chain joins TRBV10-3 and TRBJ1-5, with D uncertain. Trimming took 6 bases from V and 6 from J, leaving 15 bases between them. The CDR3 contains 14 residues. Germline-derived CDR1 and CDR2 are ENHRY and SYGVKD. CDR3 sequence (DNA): TGTGCCATCAGCGATACAGCCTCGGGTCAGCCCCAGCATTTT. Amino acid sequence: CAISDTASGQPQHF.

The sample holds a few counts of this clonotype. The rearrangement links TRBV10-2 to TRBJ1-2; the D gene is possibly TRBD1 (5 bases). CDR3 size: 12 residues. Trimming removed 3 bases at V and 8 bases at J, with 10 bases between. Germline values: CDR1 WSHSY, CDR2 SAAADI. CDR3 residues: CASSESGLGYTF. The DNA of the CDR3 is TGCGCCAGCAGTGAATCGGGGCTAGGCTACACCTTC.

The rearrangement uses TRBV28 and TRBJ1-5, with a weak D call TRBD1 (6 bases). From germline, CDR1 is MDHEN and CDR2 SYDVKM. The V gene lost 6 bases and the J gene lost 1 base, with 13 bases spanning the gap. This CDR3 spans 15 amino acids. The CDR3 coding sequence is TGTGCCAGCAGGGGTCAGGGGAAAAGCAATCAGCCCCAGCATTTT. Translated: CASRGQGKSNQPQHF.

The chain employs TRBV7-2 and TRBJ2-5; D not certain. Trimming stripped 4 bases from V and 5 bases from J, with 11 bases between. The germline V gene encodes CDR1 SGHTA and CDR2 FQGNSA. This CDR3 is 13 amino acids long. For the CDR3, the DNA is TGTGCCAGCAGCTCGAGGCCCCCGGAGACCCAGTACTTC. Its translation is CASSSRPPETQYF. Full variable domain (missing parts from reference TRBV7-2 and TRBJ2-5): GAGVSQSPSNKVTEKGKDVELRCDPISGHTALYWYRQSLGQGLEFLIYFQGNSAPDKSGLPSDRFSAERTGGSVSTLTIQRTQQEDSAVYLCASSSRPPETQYFGPGTRLLVL.

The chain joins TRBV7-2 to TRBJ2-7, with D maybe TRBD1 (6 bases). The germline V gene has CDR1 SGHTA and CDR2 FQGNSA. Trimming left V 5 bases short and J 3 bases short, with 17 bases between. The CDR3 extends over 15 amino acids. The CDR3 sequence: CASSMTGTTDYEQYF. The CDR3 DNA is TGTGCCAGCAGCATGACCGGGACAACCGACTACGAGCAGTACTTC.

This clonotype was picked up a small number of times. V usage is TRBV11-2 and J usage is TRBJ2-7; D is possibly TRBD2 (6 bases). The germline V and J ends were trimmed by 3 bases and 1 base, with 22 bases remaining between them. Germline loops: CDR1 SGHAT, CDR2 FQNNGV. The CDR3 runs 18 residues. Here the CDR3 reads CASSFGDWGVVVSYEQYF. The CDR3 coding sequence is TGTGCCAGCAGCTTCGGTGATTGGGGGGTGGTTGTATCCTACGAGCAGTACTTC.

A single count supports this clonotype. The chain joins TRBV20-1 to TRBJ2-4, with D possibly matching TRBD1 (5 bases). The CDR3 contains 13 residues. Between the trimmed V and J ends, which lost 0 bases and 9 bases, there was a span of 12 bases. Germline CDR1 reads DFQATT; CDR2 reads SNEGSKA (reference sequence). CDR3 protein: CSAREAGHSIQYF. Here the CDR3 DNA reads TGCAGTGCTAGAGAGGCAGGGCATAGCATTCAGTACTTC.

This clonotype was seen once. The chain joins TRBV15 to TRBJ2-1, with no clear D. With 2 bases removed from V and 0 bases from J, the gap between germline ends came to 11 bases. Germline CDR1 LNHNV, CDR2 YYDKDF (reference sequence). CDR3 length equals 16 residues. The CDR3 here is CATSRTRFGSYNEQFF. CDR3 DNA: TGTGCCACCAGCAGAACCAGGTTCGGCTCCTACAATGAGCAGTTCTTC.

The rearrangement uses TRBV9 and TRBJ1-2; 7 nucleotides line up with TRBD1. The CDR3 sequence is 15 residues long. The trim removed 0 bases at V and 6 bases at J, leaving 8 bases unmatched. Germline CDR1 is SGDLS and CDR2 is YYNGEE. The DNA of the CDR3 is TGTGCCAGCAGCGTAGGACAGGGTAGGTGGGATGGCTACACCTTC. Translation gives CASSVGQGRWDGYTF.

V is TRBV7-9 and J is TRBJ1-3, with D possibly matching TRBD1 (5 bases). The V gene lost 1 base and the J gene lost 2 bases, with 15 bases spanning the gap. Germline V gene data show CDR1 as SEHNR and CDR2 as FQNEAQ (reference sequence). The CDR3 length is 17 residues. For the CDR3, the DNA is TGTGCCAGCAGCTTAGGGACCCACCAGGGAACTGGAAACACCATATATTTT. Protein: CASSLGTHQGTGNTIYF. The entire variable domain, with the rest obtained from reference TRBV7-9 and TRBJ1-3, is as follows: DTGVSQNPRHKITKRGQNVTFRCDPISEHNRLYWYRQTLGQGPEFLTYFQNEAQLEKSRLLSDRFSAERPKGSFSTLEIQRTEQGDSAMYLCASSLGTHQGTGNTIYFGEGSWLTVV.

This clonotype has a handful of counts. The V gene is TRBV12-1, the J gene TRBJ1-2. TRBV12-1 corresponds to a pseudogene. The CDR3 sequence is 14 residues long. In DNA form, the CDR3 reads TGTGCCAGCAGCTTGGGGTCAGGCCTCTATGGCTACACCTTC. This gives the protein CASSLGSGLYGYTF.

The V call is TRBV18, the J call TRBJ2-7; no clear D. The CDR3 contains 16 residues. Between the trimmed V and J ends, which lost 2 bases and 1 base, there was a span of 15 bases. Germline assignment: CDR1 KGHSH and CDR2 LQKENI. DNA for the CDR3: TGTGCCAGCTCACCAATTGCGGCGGCCCTATCCTACGAGCAGTACTTC. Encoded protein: CASSPIAAALSYEQYF.